This entry lists 30 T cell receptor beta chains sequenced from one sample in a study of cytomegalovirus exposure and HLA in healthy donors (dated by TCRdb to about 2017). Library creation used the immunoSEQ multiplex PCR assay. A mixture of 60 forward primers for TCR Vbeta segments and 13 reverse primers for TCR Jbeta segments was used in the multiplex PCR. In its TCRdb copy, this immuneACCESS table keeps in-frame sequences only and misses some clones. Where compared with another copy, unresolved V genes explain less than half of these, and the others have no known cause. The sample table contains about 200,000 clones; only one count was recorded for roughly four fifths of them. Together, the top ten hold 2.5% to 3.5% of the sample. The sample comprised PBMCs. These receptors all stem from a woman in her forties in good health and CMV-seronegative.

This chain uses TRBV19 with TRBJ2-1; D unresolved. Per germline, CDR1 LNHDA and CDR2 SQIVND (reference sequence). The V gene lost 3 bases and the J gene lost 4 bases, with 10 bases spanning the gap. The CDR3 is made up of 14 amino acids. CDR3 region: CASSMELQYNEQFF. The CDR3 nucleotides are TGTGCCAGTAGTATGGAGCTCCAGTACAATGAGCAGTTCTTC.

Remarks on this clone: At the DNA level, this CDR3 is encoded by other sequences in the same sample as well. V usage is TRBV5-1 and J usage is TRBJ2-3; D is undetermined. V was cut by 1 base and J by 5 bases, with 2 bases left in between. CDR1 is SGHRS, CDR2 YFSETQ, per germline. This CDR3 has 11 residues. The CDR3 loop reads CASSLQDTQYF. In DNA, the CDR3 is TGCGCCAGCAGCTTGCAAGATACGCAGTATTTT.

The chain recombines TRBV5-4 with TRBJ2-1; maybe TRBD2 (5 bases). Germline CDR1 SGHNT, CDR2 YYREEE (reference sequence). Trimming removed 4 bases at V and 6 bases at J, with 14 bases between. The CDR3 runs 14 residues. The CDR3 sequence is CASSTWTRLNEQFF. CDR3 nucleotide sequence: TGTGCCAGCAGCACGTGGACTCGCCTCAATGAGCAGTTCTTC.

The sample holds one count of this clone. This sequence joins TRBV15 and TRBJ1-1; D remains ambiguous. This CDR3 region has 15 residues. Germline V gene data show CDR1 as LNHNV and CDR2 as YYDKDF (reference sequence). V was trimmed by 1 base and J by 3 bases, leaving 12 bases between them. This CDR3 is CATSRVPQSHTEAFF. The CDR3 nucleotides read TGTGCCACCAGCAGAGTACCTCAAAGCCACACTGAAGCTTTCTTT.

V usage is TRBV6-4 and J usage is TRBJ2-7; D might be TRBD1 (6 bases). V shed 4 bases and J shed 1 base, with 8 bases lying between them. Per the germline V gene, CDR1 is MRHNA and CDR2 is SNTAGT. There are 13 residues in the CDR3. The CDR3 region is CASSVRGSYEQYF. The CDR3 DNA sequence: TGTGCCAGCAGTGTTAGGGGGTCCTACGAGCAGTACTTC.

The V gene is TRBV9, the J gene TRBJ1-1, with 9 bases fitting TRBD1. CDR3 length equals 15 residues. V trimming: 3 bases; J trimming: 2 bases; junction bases outside the gene matches: 5. Germline V gene sequence: CDR1 SGDLS, CDR2 YYNGEE. CDR3 sequence (DNA): TGTGCCAGCAGCGGACGGACAGGGGCCAACACTGAAGCTTTCTTT. Translating it yields CASSGRTGANTEAFF.

The CDR3 nucleotides read TGTGCCCTGCAACCGACAGAGATGAACACTGAAGCTTTCTTT. This codes for CALQPTEMNTEAFF. The rearrangement joins TRBV30 to TRBJ1-1; TRBD1 is a possible D gene (5 bases). Trimming cost V 8 bases and J 0 bases, with 16 bases left between them. The CDR3 covers 14 residues. Per the germline V gene, CDR1 is GTSNPN and CDR2 is SVGIG (reference sequence).

The rearrangement links TRBV9 to TRBJ1-1, with 8 bases that match TRBD1. The CDR3 has 15 amino acids. CDR1 and CDR2 (germline): SGDLS, YYNGEE. After removal of 4 bases from V and 4 bases from J, the junction contained 9 bases not matched to a gene. The CDR3 loop reads CASSRLMDRATEAFF. The CDR3 bases are TGTGCCAGCAGCCGACTAATGGACAGGGCCACTGAAGCTTTCTTT.

This clone has only a few counts. The J gene is TRBJ1-2, the V gene TRBV12-5; D unresolved. The V gene lost 5 bases and the J gene lost 8 bases, with 18 bases spanning the gap. The V gene's germline CDR1 is LGHNT and CDR2 FRNRAP. The CDR3 covers 14 residues. The CDR3 coding sequence is TGTGCTAGTGGTGGGTTGGTGCCTGGGGAGGGCTACACCTTC. Amino acids: CASGGLVPGEGYTF.

V and J are TRBV7-2 and TRBJ2-3, with 9 bases matching TRBD1. The CDR3 sequence is 15 residues long. Germline loops: CDR1 SGHTA, CDR2 FQGNSA. V trimming: 6 bases; J trimming: 3 bases; junction bases outside the gene matches: 7. The CDR3 loop reads CASSGQGWWTDTQYF. In DNA, the CDR3 is TGTGCCAGCAGTGGACAGGGGTGGTGGACAGATACGCAGTATTTT.

CDR3 sequence: CASSPIRMMTFTDTQYF. CDR3 nucleotides: TGTGCCAGCTCACCTATACGGATGATGACTTTCACAGATACGCAGTATTTT. The J gene is TRBJ2-3, the V gene TRBV18; D not certain. Deletions cut 3 bases from V and 2 bases from J, with 18 bases between. The CDR3 has 17 residues. Germline CDR1 reads KGHSH; CDR2 reads LQKENI.

With regard to this clone: Different DNA sequences within this sample yield the same CDR3. The chain combines TRBV7-9 with TRBJ2-5; the D is unclear. Germline V gene sequence: CDR1 SEHNR, CDR2 FQNEAQ (reference sequence). Trimming took 4 bases from V and 5 from J, leaving 5 bases between them. The CDR3 has 11 amino acids. The CDR3 nucleotides read TGTGCCAGCAGCTCTCGGGAGACCCAGTACTTC. Its protein product is CASSSRETQYF.

For the CDR3, the DNA is TGTGCCGGGAGGGGACAGGGTAAGGCGGAGACCCAGTACTTC. This translates into CAGRGQGKAETQYF. This chain connects TRBV28 to TRBJ2-5, with TRBD1 matching over 9 bases. J was trimmed by 5 bases and V by 11 bases; bases with no gene match: 12. In germline, CDR1 is MDHEN, CDR2 SYDVKM. The CDR3 covers 14 residues. Supplemented by reference TRBV28 and TRBJ2-5, the full variable domain reads DVKVTQSSRYLVKRTGEKVFLECVQDMDHENMFWYRQDPGLGLRLIYFSYDVKMKEKGDIPEGYSVSREKKERFSLILESASTNQTSMYLCAGRGQGKAETQYFGPGTRLLVL.

The genes are TRBV5-1 and TRBJ2-5; 11 positions match TRBD2. This CDR3 has 16 amino acids. Trimming removed 3 bases from V and 0 bases from J; junction bases left unmatched: 4. The germline V gene has CDR1 SGHRS and CDR2 YFSETQ. The CDR3 DNA reads TGCGCCAGCAGCTGGGGACTAGCGGCCTACCAAGAGACCCAGTACTTC. As protein: CASSWGLAAYQETQYF.

The CDR3 DNA reads as TGTGCTTGCTCGAACAGGTACAATGAGCAGTTCTTC. The encoded protein is CACSNRYNEQFF. This chain connects TRBV5-8 to TRBJ2-1; TRBD1 is a possible D gene (5 bases). This CDR3 region has 12 residues. Germline CDR1 SGHTS, CDR2 YDEGEE.

V is TRBV27 and J is TRBJ1-1; 7 bases fit TRBD1. The J segment lost 5 bases and the V segment lost 7 bases, leaving 4 bases of the junction unmatched. The CDR3 spans 12 residues. CDR1 and CDR2 from the germline V gene are MNHEY and SMNVEV (reference sequence). This CDR3 reads CASKAQGTEAFF. The CDR3 DNA is TGTGCCAGCAAGGCACAGGGGACTGAAGCTTTCTTT.

The rearrangement links TRBV5-1 to TRBJ2-6; D might be TRBD2 (6 bases). There are 17 residues in the CDR3. In germline, CDR1 is SGHRS, CDR2 YFSETQ. V shed 0 bases and J shed 0 bases, with 10 bases lying between them. The CDR3 here is CASSLVGGTSGANVLTF. The CDR3 DNA sequence: TGCGCCAGCAGCTTGGTCGGCGGGACCTCTGGGGCCAACGTCCTGACTTTC.

The V call is TRBV5-1, the J call TRBJ2-7; 14 nucleotides line up with TRBD2. Germline V gene lookup returns CDR1 SGHRS and CDR2 YFSETQ. The CDR3 runs to 20 residues. V lost 4 bases, J lost 3 bases, and 18 bases stayed unmatched. CDR3 nucleotide sequence: TGCGCCAGCAGCGTGGGGGCGGCCGCGACTAGCGGGAGGGCCCTCTACGAGCAGTACTTC. Amino acids: CASSVGAAATSGRALYEQYF.

The chain couples TRBV15 to TRBJ2-7; a weak D match, TRBD2 (7 bases). Per the germline V gene, CDR1 is LNHNV and CDR2 is YYDKDF (reference sequence). V shed 5 bases and J shed 3 bases, with 17 bases lying between them. This CDR3 comprises 15 residues. CDR3 residues: CATSRGGGIGYEQYF. As DNA, the CDR3 is TGTGCCACCAGCCGCGGGGGCGGGATTGGCTACGAGCAGTACTTC.

The J gene is TRBJ1-1, the V gene TRBV11-2; 8 bases align to TRBD1. Germline V CDR1 and CDR2: SGHAT, FQNNGV. J was trimmed by 1 base and V by 5 bases; bases with no gene match: 9. The CDR3 is made up of 16 amino acids. CDR3 sequence reads: CASSPRGQARNTEAFF. The DNA of the CDR3 is TGTGCCAGCAGCCCGCGGGGACAGGCCAGGAACACTGAAGCTTTCTTT.

Concerning this clone itself: The sample contains more than one DNA sequence encoding this CDR3. The chain combines TRBV9 with TRBJ1-1; tentative D call: TRBD1 (5 bases). Trimming left V 2 bases short and J 1 base short, with 9 bases between. The length of the CDR3 is 14 residues. The germline V gene encodes CDR1 SGDLS and CDR2 YYNGEE. DNA for the CDR3: TGTGCCAGCAGCGTTACAGGTGGGAACACTGAAGCTTTCTTT. Translation: CASSVTGGNTEAFF.

The chain combines TRBV29-1 with TRBJ1-1, with 10 bases fitting TRBD1. V shed 2 bases, J shed 4 bases, and the junction held 4 bases outside the gene matches. Germline V lookup: CDR1 SQVTM, CDR2 ANQGSEA. The CDR3 is 14 residues long. Here the CDR3 reads CSVEIGQGGTEAFF. The CDR3 nucleotides are TGCAGCGTTGAAATAGGACAGGGGGGCACTGAAGCTTTCTTT.

The chain carries TRBV6-1 and TRBJ1-4; D might be TRBD1 (5 bases). The V gene lost 0 bases and the J gene lost 8 bases, with 13 bases spanning the gap. The CDR3 consists of 15 residues. Germline lookup yields CDR1 MNHNS and CDR2 SASEGT. The CDR3: CASSEALRGDEKLFF. The CDR3 bases are TGTGCCAGCAGTGAAGCGCTAAGGGGTGACGAAAAACTGTTTTTT.

This sequence joins TRBV5-1 and TRBJ2-3, with TRBD2 identical over 9 bases. CDR3 size: 15 residues. CDR1 and CDR2 (germline): SGHRS, YFSETQ. Trimming took 7 bases from V and 5 from J; bases not matched to a gene: 11. The CDR3 region is CASGRTSVELDTQYF. The CDR3 DNA follows: TGCGCCAGCGGACGGACTAGCGTCGAGTTAGATACGCAGTATTTT.

The chain has TRBV6-4 and TRBJ2-7; D may be TRBD1 (7 bases). CDR3 length: 13 residues. V dropped 2 bases and J dropped 5 bases, with 10 bases sitting between them. Looked up from germline, CDR1 is MRHNA and CDR2 is SNTAGT. The CDR3 reads CASSDLRGDEQYF. The DNA for the CDR3 is TGTGCCAGCAGTGACCTCAGGGGGGACGAGCAGTACTTC.

The chain carries TRBV19 and TRBJ2-2, with D maybe TRBD2 (6 bases). Germline V gives CDR1 LNHDA, CDR2 SQIVND (reference sequence). The CDR3 consists of 14 residues. The V end was cut by 7 bases, the J end by 1 base, with 10 bases between. CDR3 residues: CASKEGVNTGELFF. The CDR3 DNA follows: TGTGCCAGTAAGGAGGGAGTGAACACCGGGGAGCTGTTTTTT.

The V and J genes are TRBV10-3 and TRBJ1-3; D is perhaps TRBD1 (5 bases). The germline CDR1 and CDR2 sequences are ENHRY and SYGVKD. The CDR3 is 15 amino acids. V lost 6 bases to trimming and J lost 0 bases, with 12 bases between them. CDR3 in DNA: TGTGCCATCAGACACCCGGGACTCTCTGGAAACACCATATATTTT. It encodes CAIRHPGLSGNTIYF.

This clone has a single count. The chain joins TRBV13 to TRBJ1-1, with 7 bases identical to TRBD1. V was clipped by 4 bases and J by 3 bases; unmatched bases: 5. The CDR3 has 14 residues. In germline, CDR1 is PRHDT, CDR2 FYEKMQ (reference sequence). The CDR3 sequence: CASSYGRGHTEAFF. The CDR3, as DNA: TGTGCCAGCAGCTACGGGAGGGGGCACACTGAAGCTTTCTTT.

The J gene is TRBJ2-3, the V gene TRBV7-9; 8 nucleotides align to TRBD1. J lost 2 bases, V lost 5 bases, and 6 bases had no gene match. Germline loops: CDR1 SEHNR, CDR2 FQNEAQ (reference sequence). This CDR3 comprises 15 residues. The DNA for the CDR3 is TGTGCCAGCAGCCCCCGGACAGGGAACACAGATACGCAGTATTTT. Its translation: CASSPRTGNTDTQYF. Full variable domain (remainder filled in from reference TRBV7-9 and TRBJ2-3): DTGVSQNPRHKITKRGQNVTFRCDPISEHNRLYWYRQTLGQGPEFLTYFQNEAQLEKSRLLSDRFSAERPKGSFSTLEIQRTEQGDSAMYLCASSPRTGNTDTQYFGPGTRLTVL.

The chain joins TRBV6-6 to TRBJ2-7, with D tentatively TRBD1 (6 bases). Germline V lookup: CDR1 MNHNY, CDR2 SVGAGI (reference sequence). V was trimmed by 2 bases and J by 2 bases, leaving 13 bases between them. This CDR3 comprises 15 residues. The DNA of the CDR3 is TGTGCCAGCAGTTACGGACAGCAATCAACCTACGAGCAGTACTTC. Its translation: CASSYGQQSTYEQYF.